This TCR beta chain was observed in a study of blood T cell repertoires in COVID-19. The protocol was immunoSEQ multiplex PCR, while the TCRdb copy is restricted to in-frame clones and leaves out a portion. This sample has approximately 190,000 clones, with around 80% found just once. The sequenced sample was peripheral blood. The source is a human donor in a cohort sampled during active COVID-19.

As DNA, the CDR3 is TGTGCCAGTCTGTCCGGGGGGAGGGACAAAGCTTTCTTT. It yields the protein CASLSGGRDKAFF. The chain couples TRBV12-3 or TRBV12-4 to TRBJ1-1; D possibly corresponds to TRBD1 (6 bases). The length of the CDR3 is 13 residues. Trimming left V 9 bases short and J 9 bases short, with 20 bases between.